The sequence of this T cell receptor (beta chain) was determined in a study of shared clonotypes between healthy human individuals. V was clipped by 4 bases and J by 12 bases, with 16 bases between them. In germline, CDR1 is MNHEY, CDR2 SVGAGI. The CDR3 sequence is 13 residues long. Sequencing was performed with immunoSEQ multiplex PCR; in TCRdb, only in-frame clones are kept and a portion is missing. The sample contains about 2.3 million clones, roughly 90% of which appear only once. V gene TRBV6-5 combines with J gene TRBJ2-1; unclear D gene. The receptor comes from a man aged 18 to 30 in good health. Some clones in this sample may be carry-over from other donors' samples. Sequencing was performed on naive CD4+ T cells from PBMCs. Described subset: CD45RA+ positively selected. CDR3 nucleotides: TGTGCCAGCAGTTTGGATAACGCCCAAGGGCAGTTCTTC. Its translation: CASSLDNAQGQFF.